This is a list of T cell receptor beta chains from one sample in a study of cytomegalovirus exposure and HLA in healthy donors. Sequenced by immunoSEQ multiplex PCR; TCRdb stores in-frame clones only, minus some. This sample has under 200,000 clones, with approximately 80% found just once. The sequencing input was PBMCs. The receptors shown here come from a man aged 55 to 70 in good health and CMV-seronegative. CDR3s include the opening cysteine and the closing phenylalanine or tryptophan. Each record gives: D gene, clone size, V gene, J gene, CDR3 protein, CDR3 DNA. D genes are given only for firm matches. Only some rows state a clone size, as once, few, many or a class for expanded clones.

D gene: -
clone size: -
V gene: TRBV6-1
J gene: TRBJ1-1
CDR3 protein: CASRGGSEAFF
CDR3 DNA: TGTGCCAGCAGGGGGGGGTCTGAAGCTTTCTTT

D gene: -
clone size: -
V gene: TRBV7-8
J gene: TRBJ2-7
CDR3 protein: CASSRTRPGTSEQYF
CDR3 DNA: TGTGCCAGCAGCCGTACTAGGCCCGGGACAAGCGAGCAGTACTTC

D gene: -
clone size: -
V gene: TRBV2
J gene: TRBJ1-5
CDR3 protein: CASTVGLNQPQHF
CDR3 DNA: TGTGCCAGCACAGTAGGACTGAATCAGCCCCAGCATTTT

D gene: -
clone size: once
V gene: TRBV5-6
J gene: TRBJ1-4
CDR3 protein: CASRGAGATNEKLFF
CDR3 DNA: TGTGCCAGCCGCGGTGCGGGAGCAACTAATGAAAAACTGTTTTTT

D gene: TRBD1
clone size: few
V gene: TRBV4-3
J gene: TRBJ1-4
CDR3 protein: CASSRTGQLEKLFF
CDR3 DNA: TGCGCCAGCAGCCGGACGGGACAGCTTGAAAAACTGTTTTTT

D gene: TRBD1
clone size: -
V gene: TRBV4-1
J gene: TRBJ1-3
CDR3 protein: CASSPSTGRTGNTIYF
CDR3 DNA: TGCGCCAGCAGCCCGTCGACAGGGAGAACTGGAAACACCATATATTTT

D gene: TRBD2
clone size: -
V gene: TRBV18
J gene: TRBJ2-1
CDR3 protein: CASSPRPKTSGKNNEQFF
CDR3 DNA: TGTGCCAGCTCACCGAGACCGAAGACTAGCGGGAAGAACAATGAGCAGTTCTTC

D gene: -
clone size: -
V gene: TRBV11-2
J gene: TRBJ1-5
CDR3 protein: CASSLGDTLDQPQHF
CDR3 DNA: TGTGCCAGCAGCTTAGGGGACACTTTAGATCAGCCCCAGCATTTT

D gene: -
clone size: -
V gene: TRBV6-6
J gene: TRBJ2-1
CDR3 protein: CASSYTGEAYNEQFF
CDR3 DNA: TGTGCCAGCAGTTACACAGGTGAAGCTTACAATGAGCAGTTCTTC

D gene: -
clone size: -
V gene: TRBV18
J gene: TRBJ1-2
CDR3 protein: CASSPQGNYGYTF
CDR3 DNA: TGTGCCAGCTCACCACAGGGGAACTATGGCTACACCTTC

D gene: -
clone size: few
V gene: TRBV19
J gene: TRBJ1-5
CDR3 protein: CASSHLPQTRHQPQHF
CDR3 DNA: TGTGCCAGTAGCCACCTTCCCCAGACCAGGCATCAGCCCCAGCATTTT

D gene: TRBD1
clone size: -
V gene: TRBV30
J gene: TRBJ1-4
CDR3 protein: CAWRDTGGAEKLFF
CDR3 DNA: TGTGCCTGGAGGGATACAGGGGGCGCTGAAAAACTGTTTTTT

D gene: -
clone size: few
V gene: TRBV5-6
J gene: TRBJ1-2
CDR3 protein: CASNRVWDYGYTF
CDR3 DNA: TGTGCCAGCAACCGGGTCTGGGACTATGGCTACACCTTC

D gene: TRBD1
clone size: -
V gene: TRBV6-6
J gene: TRBJ1-1
CDR3 protein: CASRGQGAYTEAFF
CDR3 DNA: TGTGCCAGCAGAGGACAGGGGGCTTACACTGAAGCTTTCTTT

D gene: -
clone size: -
V gene: TRBV2
J gene: TRBJ2-3
CDR3 protein: CASSDWIRDSTLKSQYTQYF
CDR3 DNA: TGTGCCAGCAGTGACTGGATCCGAGACAGCACCTTAAAATCGCAATATACGCAGTATTTT

D gene: -
clone size: -
V gene: TRBV28
J gene: TRBJ2-7
CDR3 protein: CASSLSSYEQYF
CDR3 DNA: TGTGCCAGCAGCCTCAGCTCCTACGAGCAGTACTTC

D gene: -
clone size: -
V gene: TRBV5-1
J gene: TRBJ1-1
CDR3 protein: CASSLGGQSNTEAFF
CDR3 DNA: TGCGCCAGCAGCTTGGGCGGACAGTCGAACACTGAAGCTTTCTTT

D gene: TRBD2
clone size: -
V gene: TRBV14
J gene: TRBJ2-2
CDR3 protein: CASSQDWPSGNTGELFF
CDR3 DNA: TGTGCCAGCAGCCAAGATTGGCCTAGCGGCAACACCGGGGAGCTGTTTTTT

D gene: TRBD2
clone size: -
V gene: TRBV5-1
J gene: TRBJ2-5
CDR3 protein: CASSFRTSGGTETQYF
CDR3 DNA: TGCGCCAGCAGCTTCCGGACTAGCGGGGGGACAGAGACCCAGTACTTC

D gene: TRBD2
clone size: -
V gene: TRBV5-1
J gene: TRBJ2-1
CDR3 protein: CASSLDSLAGKYNEQFF
CDR3 DNA: TGCGCCAGCAGCTTGGATAGTCTAGCGGGGAAATACAATGAGCAGTTCTTC

D gene: -
clone size: once
V gene: TRBV5-1
J gene: TRBJ2-3
CDR3 protein: CASSLGEATDTQYF
CDR3 DNA: TGCGCCAGCAGCTTGGGGGAGGCCACAGATACGCAGTATTTT

D gene: TRBD1
clone size: -
V gene: TRBV7-2
J gene: TRBJ2-6
CDR3 protein: CASSTLGTGGAGANVLTF
CDR3 DNA: TGTGCCAGCAGCACTCTGGGGACAGGGGGCGCTGGGGCCAACGTCCTGACTTTC

D gene: TRBD1
clone size: -
V gene: TRBV5-1
J gene: TRBJ2-7
CDR3 protein: CASSLAAPTGEQYF
CDR3 DNA: TGCGCCAGCAGCTTGGCGGCCCCGACAGGGGAGCAGTACTTC

D gene: -
clone size: -
V gene: TRBV27
J gene: TRBJ2-7
CDR3 protein: CASSSDTSYEQYF
CDR3 DNA: TGTGCCAGCAGTTCAGACACCTCCTACGAGCAGTACTTC

D gene: -
clone size: -
V gene: TRBV4-2
J gene: TRBJ1-2
CDR3 protein: CASSPRDAGNYGYTF
CDR3 DNA: TGTGCCAGCAGCCCCCGCGACGCGGGGAACTATGGCTACACCTTC

D gene: TRBD2
clone size: few
V gene: TRBV6-1
J gene: TRBJ2-5
CDR3 protein: CASSATGRDQETQYF
CDR3 DNA: TGTGCCAGCAGTGCGACCGGGAGGGACCAAGAGACCCAGTACTTC

D gene: TRBD1
clone size: -
V gene: TRBV29-1
J gene: TRBJ1-2
CDR3 protein: CSARGFFDGYPF
CDR3 DNA: TGCAGCGCCAGGGGGTTTTTTGATGGCTACCCCTTC

D gene: -
clone size: -
V gene: TRBV29-1
J gene: TRBJ2-1
CDR3 protein: CSVEREASNEQFF
CDR3 DNA: TGCAGCGTTGAGAGGGAGGCAAGCAATGAGCAGTTCTTC

D gene: -
clone size: -
V gene: TRBV11-2
J gene: TRBJ2-7
CDR3 protein: CASSPTRGSYEQYF
CDR3 DNA: TGTGCCAGCAGCCCCACCCGGGGATCCTACGAGCAGTACTTC

D gene: -
clone size: -
V gene: TRBV9
J gene: TRBJ2-3
CDR3 protein: CASSVGASGTDTQYF
CDR3 DNA: TGTGCCAGCAGCGTAGGAGCTAGCGGCACAGATACGCAGTATTTT

D gene: -
clone size: -
V gene: TRBV5-8
J gene: TRBJ2-3
CDR3 protein: CASSLTGFADTQYF
CDR3 DNA: TGTGCCAGCAGCTTGACAGGGTTTGCAGATACGCAGTATTTT